This T cell receptor beta chain is from a study of blood T cell repertoires in COVID-19. CDR3 size: 13 residues. CDR1 is SGHRS and CDR2 is YFSETQ in the germline V gene. Between the trimmed V and J ends, which lost 1 base and 3 bases, there was a span of 7 bases. The table came from immunoSEQ multiplex PCR; TCRdb's copy has only in-frame clones and leaves some out. This repertoire shows roughly 100,000 clones, 70% to 90% found once; its top ten account for just under 10%. Material for sequencing was peripheral blood. The gene calls are TRBV5-1 and TRBJ2-5, with D unresolved. This receptor was identified in a man aged 35-49 years with active or convalescent COVID-19. DNA of the CDR3: TGCGCCAGCAGCTTGAACGGAGAAGAGACCCAGTACTTC. Protein: CASSLNGEETQYF.